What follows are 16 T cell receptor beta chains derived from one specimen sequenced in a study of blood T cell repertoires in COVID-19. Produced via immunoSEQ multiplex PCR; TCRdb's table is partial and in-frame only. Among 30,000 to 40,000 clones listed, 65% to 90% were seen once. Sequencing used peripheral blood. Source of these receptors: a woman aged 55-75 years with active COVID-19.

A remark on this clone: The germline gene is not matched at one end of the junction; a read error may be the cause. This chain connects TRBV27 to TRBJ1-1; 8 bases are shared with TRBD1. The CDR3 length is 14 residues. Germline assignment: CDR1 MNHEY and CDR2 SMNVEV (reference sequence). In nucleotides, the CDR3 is TGTGCCAGCAGTTTCCGACAGGGGAACGCTGAAGCTTTCTTT. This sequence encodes CASSFRQGNAEAFF.

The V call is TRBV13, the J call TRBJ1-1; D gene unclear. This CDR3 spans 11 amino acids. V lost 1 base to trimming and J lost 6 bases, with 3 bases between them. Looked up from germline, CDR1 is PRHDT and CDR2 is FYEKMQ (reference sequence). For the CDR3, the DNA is TGTGCCAGCAGCTTAGTCTCTGAAGCTTTCTTT. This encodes CASSLVSEAFF.

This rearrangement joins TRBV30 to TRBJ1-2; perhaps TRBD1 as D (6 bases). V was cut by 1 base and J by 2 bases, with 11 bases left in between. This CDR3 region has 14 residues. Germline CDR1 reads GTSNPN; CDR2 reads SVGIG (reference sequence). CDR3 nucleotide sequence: TGTGCCTGGAGTGAAGGGGGGGTGAACTATGGCTACACCTTC. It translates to CAWSEGGVNYGYTF.

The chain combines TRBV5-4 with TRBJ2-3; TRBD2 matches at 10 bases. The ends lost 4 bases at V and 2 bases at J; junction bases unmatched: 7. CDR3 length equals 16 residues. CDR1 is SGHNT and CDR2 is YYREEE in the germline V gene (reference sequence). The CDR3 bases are TGTGCCAGCAGCCCCAGACTAGCGGGCCCCACAGATACGCAGTATTTT. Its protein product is CASSPRLAGPTDTQYF.

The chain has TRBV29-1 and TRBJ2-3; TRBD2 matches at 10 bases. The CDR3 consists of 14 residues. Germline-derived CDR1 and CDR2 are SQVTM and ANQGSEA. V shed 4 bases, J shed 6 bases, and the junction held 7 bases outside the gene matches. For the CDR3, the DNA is TGCAGCGTTGCGAGAGCGGGAGGGGTCGATACGCAGTATTTT. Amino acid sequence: CSVARAGGVDTQYF.

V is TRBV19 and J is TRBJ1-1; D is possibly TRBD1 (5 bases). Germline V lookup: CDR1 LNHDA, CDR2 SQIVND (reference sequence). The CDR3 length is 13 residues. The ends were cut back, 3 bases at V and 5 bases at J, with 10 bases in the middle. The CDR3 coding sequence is TGTGCCAGTAGTATTTTGGGGGGAACTGAAGCTTTCTTT. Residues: CASSILGGTEAFF.

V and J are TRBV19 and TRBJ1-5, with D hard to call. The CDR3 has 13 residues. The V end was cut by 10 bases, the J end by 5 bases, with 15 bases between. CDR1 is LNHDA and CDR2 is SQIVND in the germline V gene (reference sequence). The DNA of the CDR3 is TGTGCCACCGTATCGTTCGGGGATCAGCCCCAGCATTTT. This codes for CATVSFGDQPQHF.

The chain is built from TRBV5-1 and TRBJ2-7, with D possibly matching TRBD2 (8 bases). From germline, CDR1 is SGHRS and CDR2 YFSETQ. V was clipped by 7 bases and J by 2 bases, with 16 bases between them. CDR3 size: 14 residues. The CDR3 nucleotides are TGCGCCAGCCGGGAGGGGGCAGGGGCCTACGAGCAGTACTTC. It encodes CASREGAGAYEQYF. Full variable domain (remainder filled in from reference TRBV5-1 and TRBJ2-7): KAGVTQTPRYLIKTRGQQVTLSCSPISGHRSVSWYQQTPGQGLQFLFEYFSETQRNKGNFPGRFSGRQFSNSRSEMNVSTLELGDSALYLCASREGAGAYEQYFGPGTRLTVT.

The CDR3 DNA reads TGTGCCAGCAGCTTGGCTCCCCTGACTAGCGGGGATGAGACCCAGTACTTC. It codes for CASSLAPLTSGDETQYF. This chain joins TRBV5-5 and TRBJ2-5, with 11 bases lining up with TRBD2. There are 17 residues in the CDR3. After removal of 0 bases from V and 5 bases from J, the junction contained 9 bases not matched to a gene. Germline-derived CDR1 and CDR2 are SGHKS and YYEKEE (reference sequence).

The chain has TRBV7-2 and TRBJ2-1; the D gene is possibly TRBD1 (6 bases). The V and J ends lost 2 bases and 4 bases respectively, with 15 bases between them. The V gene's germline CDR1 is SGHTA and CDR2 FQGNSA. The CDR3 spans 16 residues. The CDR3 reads CASSLTNGGGYNEQFF. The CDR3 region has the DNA TGTGCCAGCAGCTTAACGAATGGGGGCGGGTACAATGAGCAGTTCTTC.

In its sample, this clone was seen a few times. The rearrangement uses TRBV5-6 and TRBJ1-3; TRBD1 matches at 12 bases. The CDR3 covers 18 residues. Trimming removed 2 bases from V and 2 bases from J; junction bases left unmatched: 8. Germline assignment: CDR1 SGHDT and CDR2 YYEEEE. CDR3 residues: CASSFGGTGGSPGNTIYF. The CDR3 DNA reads TGTGCCAGCAGCTTTGGGGGGACAGGGGGCTCACCTGGAAACACCATATATTTT.

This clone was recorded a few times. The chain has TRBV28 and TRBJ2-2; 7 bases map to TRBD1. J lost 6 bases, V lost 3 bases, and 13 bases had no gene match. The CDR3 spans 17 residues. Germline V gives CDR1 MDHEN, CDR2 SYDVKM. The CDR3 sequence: CASSLGRGRDRSGELFF. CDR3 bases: TGTGCCAGCAGTTTGGGAAGGGGGCGCGATAGGTCCGGGGAGCTGTTTTTT. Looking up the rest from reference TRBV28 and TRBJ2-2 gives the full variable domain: DVKVTQSSRYLVKRTGEKVFLECVQDMDHENMFWYRQDPGLGLRLIYFSYDVKMKEKGDIPEGYSVSREKKERFSLILESASTNQTSMYLCASSLGRGRDRSGELFFGEGSRLTVL.

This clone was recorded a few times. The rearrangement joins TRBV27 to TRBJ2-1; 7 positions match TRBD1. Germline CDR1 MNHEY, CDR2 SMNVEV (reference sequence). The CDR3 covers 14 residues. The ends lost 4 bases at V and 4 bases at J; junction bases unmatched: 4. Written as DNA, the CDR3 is TGTGCCAGCAGTTCGACAGGGACGTACAATGAGCAGTTCTTC. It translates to CASSSTGTYNEQFF.

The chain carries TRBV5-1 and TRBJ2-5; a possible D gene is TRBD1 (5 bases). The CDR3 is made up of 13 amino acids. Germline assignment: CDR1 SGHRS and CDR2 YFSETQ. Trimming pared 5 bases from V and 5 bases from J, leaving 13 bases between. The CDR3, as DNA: TGCGCCAGCAGTCTTGGACATGTGGAGACCCAGTACTTC. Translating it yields CASSLGHVETQYF.

The CDR3 is CASSTGGGGQYPQHF. As DNA, the CDR3 is TGTGCCAGCAGTACCGGAGGGGGGGGCCAGTACCCCCAGCATTTT. The rearrangement uses TRBV6-5 and TRBJ1-5, with a tentative D call TRBD1 (6 bases). CDR1 and CDR2 from the germline V gene are MNHEY and SVGAGI. CDR3 length: 15 amino acids. V was cut by 5 bases and J by 10 bases, with 21 bases left in between.

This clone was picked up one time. CDR3 sequence: CASKRAGEGTEAFF. The CDR3 DNA reads as TGTGCCAGCAAGAGGGCAGGGGAGGGCACTGAAGCTTTCTTT. This chain connects TRBV6-5 to TRBJ1-1; TRBD1 is a possible D gene (6 bases). The CDR3 extends over 14 amino acids. The germline gives CDR1 MNHEY, CDR2 SVGAGI. Trimming removed 7 bases from V and 4 bases from J, with 16 bases in between.